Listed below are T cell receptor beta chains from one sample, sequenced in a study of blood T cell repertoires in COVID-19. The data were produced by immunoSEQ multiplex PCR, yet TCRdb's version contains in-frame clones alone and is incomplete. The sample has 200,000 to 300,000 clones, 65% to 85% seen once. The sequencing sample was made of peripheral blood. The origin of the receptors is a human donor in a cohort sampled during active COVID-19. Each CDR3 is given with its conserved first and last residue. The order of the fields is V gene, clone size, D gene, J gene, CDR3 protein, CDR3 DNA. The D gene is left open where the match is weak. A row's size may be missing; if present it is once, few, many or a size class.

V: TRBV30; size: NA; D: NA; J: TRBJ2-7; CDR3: CAWSEQAPYEQYF; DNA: TGTGCCTGGAGTGAGCAGGCCCCCTACGAGCAGTACTTC
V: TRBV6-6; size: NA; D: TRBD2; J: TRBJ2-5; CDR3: CASSYVAGGQGKTQYF; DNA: TGTGCCAGCAGTTATGTAGCGGGGGGCCAGGGAAAGACCCAGTACTTC
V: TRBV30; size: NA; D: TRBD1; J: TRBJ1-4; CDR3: CAWSVQGSEKLFF; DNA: TGTGCCTGGAGTGTACAGGGGAGTGAAAAACTGTTTTTT
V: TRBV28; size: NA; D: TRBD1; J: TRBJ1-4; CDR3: CAGGAGGADNEKLFF; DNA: TGTGCCGGCGGGGCAGGGGGCGCAGATAATGAAAAACTGTTTTTT
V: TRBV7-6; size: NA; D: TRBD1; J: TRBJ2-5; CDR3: CASSRGQLLQETQYF; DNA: TGTGCCAGCAGCCGGGGACAGCTACTCCAAGAGACCCAGTACTTC
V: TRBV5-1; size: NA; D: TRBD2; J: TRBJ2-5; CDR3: CASSLGLAGGGRETQYF; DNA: TGCGCCAGCAGCTTGGGACTAGCGGGGGGAGGGCGAGAGACCCAGTACTTC
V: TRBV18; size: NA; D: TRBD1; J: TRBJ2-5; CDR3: CASSPQGAGETQYF; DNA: TGTGCCAGCTCACCGCAGGGGGCCGGGGAGACCCAGTACTTC
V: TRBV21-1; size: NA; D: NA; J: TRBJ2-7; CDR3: CASSKKRSEGRLSYEQYF; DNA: TGTGCCAGCAGCAAAAAAAGGTCGGAGGGTCGATTATCCTACGAGCAGTACTTC
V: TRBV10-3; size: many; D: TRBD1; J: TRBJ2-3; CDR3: CAISYRGRTDTQYF; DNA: TGTGCCATCAGTTACAGGGGGCGCACAGATACGCAGTATTTT
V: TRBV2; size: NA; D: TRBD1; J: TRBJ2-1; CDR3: CASTVDRGPYNEQFF; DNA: TGTGCCAGCACTGTCGACAGGGGTCCCTACAATGAGCAGTTCTTC
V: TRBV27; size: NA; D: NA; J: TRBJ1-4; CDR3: CASRLGGFNEKLFF; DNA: TGTGCCAGCAGATTGGGGGGGTTTAATGAAAAACTGTTTTTT
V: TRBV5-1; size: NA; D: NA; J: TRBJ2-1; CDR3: CASSLGTFYNEQFF; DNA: TGCGCCAGCAGCTTAGGGACATTTTACAATGAGCAGTTCTTC
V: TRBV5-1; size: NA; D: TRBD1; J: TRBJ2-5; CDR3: CASSNPTGANQETQYF; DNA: TGCGCCAGCAGCAATCCGACAGGGGCGAACCAAGAGACCCAGTACTTC
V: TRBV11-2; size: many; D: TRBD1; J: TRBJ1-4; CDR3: CASSWGDRDEKLFF; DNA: TGTGCCAGCAGCTGGGGGGACAGGGATGAAAAACTGTTTTTT
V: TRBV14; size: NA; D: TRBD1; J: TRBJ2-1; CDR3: CASSQVQGTVLGNEQFF; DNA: TGTGCCAGCAGCCAAGTCCAAGGGACAGTTCTCGGCAATGAGCAGTTCTTC
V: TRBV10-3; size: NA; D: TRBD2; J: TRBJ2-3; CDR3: CAISDRTSGTKTDTQYF; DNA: TGTGCCATCAGTGACAGGACTAGCGGGACAAAAACAGATACGCAGTATTTT
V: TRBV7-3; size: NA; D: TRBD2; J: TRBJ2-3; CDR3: CASSLTSGGTDTQYF; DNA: TGTGCCAGCAGTCTCACTAGCGGGGGCACAGATACGCAGTATTTT
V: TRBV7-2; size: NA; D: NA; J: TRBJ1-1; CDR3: CASSTGHAIVNTEAFF; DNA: TGTGCCAGCAGCACCGGACACGCCATAGTGAACACTGAAGCTTTCTTT
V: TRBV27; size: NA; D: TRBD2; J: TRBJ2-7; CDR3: CASSLFRGGFYEQYF; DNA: TGTGCCAGCAGTTTATTCCGGGGAGGGTTTTACGAGCAGTACTTC
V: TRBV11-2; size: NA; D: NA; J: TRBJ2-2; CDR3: CASSRIQGRTGELFF; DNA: TGTGCCAGCAGCCGAATCCAGGGGCGGACCGGGGAGCTGTTTTTT
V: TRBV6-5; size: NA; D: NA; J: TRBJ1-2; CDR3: CASSYGRGPSNYGYTF; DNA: TGTGCCAGCAGTTACGGCAGGGGACCGTCAAACTATGGCTACACCTTC
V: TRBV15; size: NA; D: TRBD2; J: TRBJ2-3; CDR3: CATSRDYEREGTDTQYF; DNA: TGTGCCACCAGCAGAGATTACGAGCGGGAGGGGACAGATACGCAGTATTTT
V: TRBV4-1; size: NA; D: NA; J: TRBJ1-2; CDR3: CASSRNYREANYGYTF; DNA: TGCGCCAGCAGCCGTAATTACAGGGAAGCTAACTATGGCTACACCTTC
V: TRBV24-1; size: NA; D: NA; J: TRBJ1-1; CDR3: CATSGQGSNTEAFF; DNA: TGTGCCACCAGTGGCCAGGGGTCGAACACTGAAGCTTTCTTT
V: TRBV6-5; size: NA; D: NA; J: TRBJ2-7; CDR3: CASSRGGALSYEQYF; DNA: TGTGCCAGCAGCCGCGGCGGGGCTCTCTCCTACGAGCAGTACTTC
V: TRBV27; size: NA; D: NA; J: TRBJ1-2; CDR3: CASSYTGRYGYTF; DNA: TGTGCCAGCAGTTACACAGGTCGCTATGGCTACACCTTC